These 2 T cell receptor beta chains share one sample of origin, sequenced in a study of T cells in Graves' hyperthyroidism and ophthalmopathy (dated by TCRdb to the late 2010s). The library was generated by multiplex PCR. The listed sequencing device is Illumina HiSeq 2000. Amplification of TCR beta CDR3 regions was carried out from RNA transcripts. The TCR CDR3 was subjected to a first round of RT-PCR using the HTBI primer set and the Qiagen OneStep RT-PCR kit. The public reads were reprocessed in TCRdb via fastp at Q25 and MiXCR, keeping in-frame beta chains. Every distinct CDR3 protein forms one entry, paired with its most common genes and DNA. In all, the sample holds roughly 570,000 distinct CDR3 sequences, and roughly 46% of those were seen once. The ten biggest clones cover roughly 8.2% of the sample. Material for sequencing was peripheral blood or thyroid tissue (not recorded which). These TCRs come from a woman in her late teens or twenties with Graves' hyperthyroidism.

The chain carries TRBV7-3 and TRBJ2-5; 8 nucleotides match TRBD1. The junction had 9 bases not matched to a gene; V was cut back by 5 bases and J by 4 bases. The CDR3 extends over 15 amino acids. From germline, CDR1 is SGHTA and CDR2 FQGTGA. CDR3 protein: CASSTTGTGRETQYF. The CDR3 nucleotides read TGTGCCAGCAGCACTACCGGGACAGGAAGAGAGACCCAGTACTTC.

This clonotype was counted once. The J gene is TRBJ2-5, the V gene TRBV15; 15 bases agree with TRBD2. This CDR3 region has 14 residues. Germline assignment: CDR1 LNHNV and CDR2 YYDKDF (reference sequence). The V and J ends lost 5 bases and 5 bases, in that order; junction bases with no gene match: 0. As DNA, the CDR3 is TGTGCCACCAGCGGGACTAGCGGGAGGGAGACCCAGTACTTC. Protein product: CATSGTSGRETQYF.